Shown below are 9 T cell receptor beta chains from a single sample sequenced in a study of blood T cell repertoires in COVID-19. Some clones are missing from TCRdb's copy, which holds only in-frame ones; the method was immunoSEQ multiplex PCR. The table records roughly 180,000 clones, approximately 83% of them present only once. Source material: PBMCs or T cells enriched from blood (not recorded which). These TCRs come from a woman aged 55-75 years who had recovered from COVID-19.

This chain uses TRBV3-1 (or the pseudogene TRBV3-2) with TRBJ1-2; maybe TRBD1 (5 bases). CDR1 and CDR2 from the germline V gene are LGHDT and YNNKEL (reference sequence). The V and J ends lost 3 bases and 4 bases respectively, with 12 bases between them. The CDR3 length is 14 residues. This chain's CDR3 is CASSHSTASYGYTF. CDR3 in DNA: TGTGCCAGCAGCCATTCGACAGCCTCCTATGGCTACACCTTC.

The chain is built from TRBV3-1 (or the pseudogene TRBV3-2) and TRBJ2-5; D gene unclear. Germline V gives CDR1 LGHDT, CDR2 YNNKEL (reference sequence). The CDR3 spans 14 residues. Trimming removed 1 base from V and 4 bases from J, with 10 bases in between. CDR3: CASSQGAVGETQYF. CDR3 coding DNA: TGTGCCAGCAGCCAAGGGGCAGTCGGAGAGACCCAGTACTTC.

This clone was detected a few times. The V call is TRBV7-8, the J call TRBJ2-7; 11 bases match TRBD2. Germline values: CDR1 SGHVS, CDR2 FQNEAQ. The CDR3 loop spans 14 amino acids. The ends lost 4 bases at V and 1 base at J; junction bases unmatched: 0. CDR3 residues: CASSWTSGSYEQYF. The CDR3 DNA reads TGTGCCAGCAGCTGGACTAGCGGGTCCTACGAGCAGTACTTC.

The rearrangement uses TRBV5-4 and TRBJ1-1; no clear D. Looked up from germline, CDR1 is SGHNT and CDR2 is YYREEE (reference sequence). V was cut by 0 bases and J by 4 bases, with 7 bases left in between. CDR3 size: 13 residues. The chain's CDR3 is CASSLGRATEAFF. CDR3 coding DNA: TGTGCCAGCAGCTTGGGGAGGGCCACTGAAGCTTTCTTT.

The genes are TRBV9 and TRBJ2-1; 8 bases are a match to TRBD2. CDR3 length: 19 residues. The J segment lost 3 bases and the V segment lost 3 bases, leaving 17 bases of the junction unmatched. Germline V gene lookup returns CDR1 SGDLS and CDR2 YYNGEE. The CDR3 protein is CASSGSGSGVGGSYNEQFF. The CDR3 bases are TGTGCCAGCAGCGGAAGCGGGAGTGGGGTTGGGGGAAGCTACAATGAGCAGTTCTTC. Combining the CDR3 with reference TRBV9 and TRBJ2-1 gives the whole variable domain DSGVTQTPKHLITATGQRVTLRCSPRSGDLSVYWYQQSLDQGLQFLIQYYNGEERAKGNILERFSAQQFPDLHSELNLSSLELGDSALYFCASSGSGSGVGGSYNEQFFGPGTRLTVL.

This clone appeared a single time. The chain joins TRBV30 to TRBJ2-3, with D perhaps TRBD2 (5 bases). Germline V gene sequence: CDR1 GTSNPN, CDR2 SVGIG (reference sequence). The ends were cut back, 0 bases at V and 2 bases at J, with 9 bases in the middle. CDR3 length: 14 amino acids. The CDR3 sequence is CAWSVAGLTDTQYF. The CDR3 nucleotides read TGTGCCTGGAGTGTTGCGGGCCTCACAGATACGCAGTATTTT.

CDR3 nucleotide sequence: TGTGCCAGCACGAGAGAAGGGGGCGCAACTTACGAGCAGTACTTC. This gives the protein CASTREGGATYEQYF. The genes are TRBV6-5 and TRBJ2-7; 7 bases fit TRBD1. With V trimmed by 7 bases and J by 4 bases, 13 bases remained unmatched. CDR3 length: 15 amino acids. Per the germline V gene, CDR1 is MNHEY and CDR2 is SVGAGI.

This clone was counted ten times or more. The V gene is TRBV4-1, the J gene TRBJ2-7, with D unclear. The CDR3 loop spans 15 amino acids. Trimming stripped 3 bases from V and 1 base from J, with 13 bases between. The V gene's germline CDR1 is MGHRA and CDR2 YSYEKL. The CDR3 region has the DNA TGCGCCAGCAGCCATTTTGTATCGGAGTCCTACGAGCAGTACTTC. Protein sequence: CASSHFVSESYEQYF.

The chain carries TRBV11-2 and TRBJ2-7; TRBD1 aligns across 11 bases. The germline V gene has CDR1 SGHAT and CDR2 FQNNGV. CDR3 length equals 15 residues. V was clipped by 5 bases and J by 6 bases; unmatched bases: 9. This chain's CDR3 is CASSPTGQGVSEQYF. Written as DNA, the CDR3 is TGTGCCAGCAGCCCGACGGGACAGGGGGTGTCCGAGCAGTACTTC. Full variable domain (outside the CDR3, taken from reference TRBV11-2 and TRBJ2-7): EAGVAQSPRYKIIEKRQSVAFWCNPISGHATLYWYQQILGQGPKLLIQFQNNGVVDDSQLPKDRFSAERLKGVDSTLKIQPAKLEDSAVYLCASSPTGQGVSEQYFGPGTRLTVT.